Presented here are 28 T cell receptor beta chains from one specimen sequenced in a study of blood T cell repertoires in COVID-19. Sequenced by immunoSEQ multiplex PCR; TCRdb stores in-frame clones only, minus some. The repertoire has about 160,000 clones, 80% to 95% of them found once; the top ten carry over 3.5%. The source material was peripheral blood. The receptors here all came from a woman aged 45-65 years with acute or convalescent COVID-19.

This clone was picked up a small number of times. V usage is TRBV7-2 and J usage is TRBJ2-7, with TRBD1 as a possible D gene (6 bases). The CDR3 runs 13 residues. V was shortened by 4 bases and J by 0 bases, with 7 bases between the two germline ends. Per the germline V gene, CDR1 is SGHTA and CDR2 is FQGNSA. CDR3 in amino acids: CASSSGVSYEQYF. In nucleotides, the CDR3 is TGTGCCAGCAGCTCAGGGGTCTCCTACGAGCAGTACTTC.

The chain links TRBV3-1 (or the pseudogene TRBV3-2) to TRBJ1-2; D is perhaps TRBD1 (5 bases). CDR1 is LGHDT and CDR2 is YNNKEL in the germline V gene (reference sequence). This CDR3 is built from 11 residues. Trimming removed 4 bases at V and 9 bases at J, with 9 bases between. As DNA, the CDR3 is TGTGCCAGCAGCCGCAGGGATAGCTACACCTTC. Translation: CASSRRDSYTF.

The V call is TRBV19, the J call TRBJ1-6; TRBD1 agrees at 7 bases. J was trimmed by 5 bases and V by 5 bases; bases with no gene match: 12. Germline lookup yields CDR1 LNHDA and CDR2 SQIVND (reference sequence). This CDR3 is built from 17 residues. CDR3 nucleotide sequence: TGTGCCAGTAGTCCCCAAACCGGGACAGTGAATAATTCACCCCTCCACTTT. It specifies CASSPQTGTVNNSPLHF.

The chain employs TRBV6-5 and TRBJ1-4; possible D gene TRBD1, 5 bases. V was shortened by 1 base and J by 4 bases, with 7 bases between the two germline ends. The CDR3 contains 14 residues. CDR1 is MNHEY and CDR2 is SVGAGI in the germline V gene. CDR3 sequence: CASSYWGGNEKLFF. In nucleotides, the CDR3 is TGTGCCAGCAGTTACTGGGGGGGTAATGAAAAACTGTTTTTT.

On this clone itself: The same CDR3 can be traced to other DNA sequences in this sample. The chain employs TRBV12-3 or TRBV12-4 and TRBJ1-2, with a weak D call TRBD1 (5 bases). The germline V and J ends were trimmed by 3 bases and 2 bases, with 7 bases remaining between them. The CDR3 has 13 amino acids. Here the CDR3 DNA reads TGTGCCAGCAGTTTGGGGGGGAACTATGGCTACACCTTC. Amino acid sequence: CASSLGGNYGYTF.

This rearrangement joins TRBV18 to TRBJ1-1; D remains unclear. The CDR3 contains 13 residues. Germline V gives CDR1 KGHSH, CDR2 LQKENI. V was cut by 6 bases and J by 1 base, with 9 bases left in between. CDR3 DNA: TGTGCCAGCTCGTCAACAGAGAACACTGAAGCTTTCTTT. Translating gives CASSSTENTEAFF.

The rearrangement links TRBV5-6 to TRBJ1-5, with a possible D match to TRBD1 (6 bases). The ends were cut back, 4 bases at V and 5 bases at J, with 13 bases in the middle. Looked up from germline, CDR1 is SGHDT and CDR2 is YYEEEE. The CDR3 is 14 amino acids. The CDR3 DNA sequence: TGTGCCAGCAGCCGAGGGGGAATACATCAGCCCCAGCATTTT. Translating it yields CASSRGGIHQPQHF.

The genes are TRBV10-3 and TRBJ2-1, with 9 nucleotides matching TRBD2. Germline values: CDR1 ENHRY, CDR2 SYGVKD. This CDR3 is built from 14 residues. Germline trimming cut 6 bases from V and 9 bases from J; bases unmatched to any gene: 9. This CDR3 reads CAIRRTSEKGEQFF. In nucleotides, the CDR3 is TGTGCCATCAGACGGACTAGCGAAAAAGGTGAGCAGTTCTTC.

The chain employs TRBV19 and TRBJ1-5, with 8 bases identical to TRBD1. CDR1 LNHDA and CDR2 SQIVND come from the germline V gene (reference sequence). V gave up 8 bases and J gave up 2 bases; unmatched junction bases: 8. The CDR3 is 15 amino acids. The CDR3, as DNA: TGTGCCAGTTTCGCCCAGGGACAGGGCAATCAGCCCCAGCATTTT. It is translated as CASFAQGQGNQPQHF.

The V and J genes are TRBV7-2 and TRBJ2-1, with 10 bases aligning to TRBD1. Germline CDR1 reads SGHTA; CDR2 reads FQGNSA. This CDR3 contains 13 residues. After removal of 8 bases from V and 9 bases from J, the junction contained 7 bases not matched to a gene. CDR3 DNA sequence: TGTGCCAGCTTTGGACAGGGGGATAGTGAGCAGTTCTTC. Translating gives CASFGQGDSEQFF.

This clone has a single count. This chain uses TRBV7-2 with TRBJ1-2, with 12 bases aligning to TRBD1. Germline CDR1 SGHTA, CDR2 FQGNSA. V lost 5 bases and J lost 4; bases outside the gene matches: 8. CDR3 size: 16 residues. CDR3 in amino acids: CASSLSGTGGAYGYTF. The CDR3, as DNA: TGTGCCAGCAGCCTATCCGGGACAGGGGGCGCCTATGGCTACACCTTC. The variable domain in full, completed from reference TRBV7-2 and TRBJ1-2, reads GAGVSQSPSNKVTEKGKDVELRCDPISGHTALYWYRQSLGQGLEFLIYFQGNSAPDKSGLPSDRFSAERTGGSVSTLTIQRTQQEDSAVYLCASSLSGTGGAYGYTFGSGTRLTVV.

DNA for the CDR3: TGTGCCAGCAGCACACCGGGACAGGGAGGTGGCTACACCTTC. Its protein is CASSTPGQGGGYTF. The V call is TRBV7-9, the J call TRBJ1-2; 9 nucleotides line up with TRBD1. CDR3 length equals 14 residues. Germline CDR1 reads SEHNR; CDR2 reads FQNEAQ (reference sequence). J lost 7 bases, V lost 5 bases, and 8 bases had no gene match.

The chain couples TRBV19 to TRBJ1-1; D is uncertain. This CDR3 has 13 amino acids. Germline CDR1 and CDR2: LNHDA and SQIVND (reference sequence). V was trimmed by 7 bases and J by 1 base, leaving 10 bases between them. This chain's CDR3 is CASISGGNTEAFF. The CDR3 region has the DNA TGTGCCAGTATATCGGGTGGGAACACTGAAGCTTTCTTT.

The count of this clone is one. The chain has TRBV28 and TRBJ1-1; D is perhaps TRBD1 (6 bases). Trimming stripped 5 bases from V and 1 base from J, with 14 bases between. Germline-derived CDR1 and CDR2 are MDHEN and SYDVKM. CDR3 size: 15 residues. This chain's CDR3 is CASSPHRETNTEAFF. The CDR3 DNA follows: TGTGCCAGCAGTCCCCACAGGGAGACGAACACTGAAGCTTTCTTT.

This clone has just one count. The CDR3 here is CASHRSQGQPQHF. For the CDR3, the DNA is TGTGCCAGCCACCGGTCCCAGGGTCAGCCCCAGCATTTT. This rearrangement joins TRBV12-3 or TRBV12-4 to TRBJ1-5; tentative D call: TRBD1 (5 bases). The V end was cut by 8 bases, the J end by 6 bases, with 14 bases between. The CDR3 has 13 amino acids.

The V call is TRBV19, the J call TRBJ2-1, with a possible D match to TRBD1 (6 bases). V shed 9 bases and J shed 7 bases, with 19 bases lying between them. Per germline, CDR1 LNHDA and CDR2 SQIVND (reference sequence). This CDR3 region has 14 residues. The CDR3 loop reads CASYSGHSGNEQFF. CDR3 sequence (DNA): TGTGCCAGCTACTCGGGACACTCTGGGAATGAGCAGTTCTTC. The full variable domain, completed using reference TRBV19 and TRBJ2-1, is DGGITQSPKYLFRKEGQNVTLSCEQNLNHDAMYWYRQDPGQGLRLIYYSQIVNDFQKGDIAEGYSVSREKKESFPLTVTSAQKNPTAFYLCASYSGHSGNEQFFGPGTRLTVL.

The genes are TRBV5-1 and TRBJ2-7; TRBD1 is a possible D gene (5 bases). CDR1 is SGHRS and CDR2 is YFSETQ in the germline V gene. This CDR3 contains 15 residues. Deletions cut 0 bases from V and 3 bases from J, with 13 bases between. In DNA form, the CDR3 reads TGCGCCAGCAGCTTGGGGACACAGGTCGGCTACGAGCAGTACTTC. It translates to CASSLGTQVGYEQYF.

This clone appeared a single time. The chain carries TRBV7-6 and TRBJ2-7; possibly TRBD2 for D (6 bases). This CDR3 is 14 amino acids long. V lost 3 bases and J 7 bases, leaving 16 bases between the germline ends. Germline CDR1 is SGHVS and CDR2 is FNYEAQ. The CDR3 region is CASSLRQSGGEQYF. Here the CDR3 DNA reads TGTGCCAGCAGCTTGCGCCAATCCGGAGGGGAGCAGTACTTC.

The rearrangement joins TRBV3-1 (or the pseudogene TRBV3-2) to TRBJ2-2; 7 bases align to TRBD2. The CDR3 length is 17 residues. CDR1 and CDR2 (germline): LGHDT, YNNKEL (reference sequence). V shed 1 base, J shed 2 bases, and the junction held 7 bases outside the gene matches. CDR3 sequence (DNA): TGTGCCAGCAGCCAAGCAATGGCGGGGGTAAACACCGGGGAGCTGTTTTTT. It translates to CASSQAMAGVNTGELFF.

This chain uses TRBV11-2 with TRBJ2-7; 7 bases map to TRBD1. The length of the CDR3 is 13 residues. Per germline, CDR1 SGHAT and CDR2 FQNNGV. Trimming cost V 8 bases and J 1 base; bases outside gene matches: 5. The CDR3 spells CASRRQGSYEQYF. The CDR3 DNA follows: TGTGCCAGCCGGCGACAGGGATCCTACGAGCAGTACTTC.

The genes are TRBV5-1 and TRBJ1-3, with 7 bases fitting TRBD1. The germline V gene has CDR1 SGHRS and CDR2 YFSETQ. After removal of 4 bases from V and 2 bases from J, the junction contained 6 bases not matched to a gene. CDR3 size: 15 residues. As DNA, the CDR3 is TGCGCCAGCAGCAGTCGCGGGACAGCTGGAAACACCATATATTTT. Translation: CASSSRGTAGNTIYF.

The chain is built from TRBV21-1 and TRBJ2-5; the DNA was not used to check the table's D call, TRBD1. TRBV21-1 is listed as a pseudogene. This CDR3 comprises 12 residues. The DNA of the CDR3 is TGTGCCAGCGCGGGACAGGAAGAGACCCAGTACTTC. It yields the protein CASAGQEETQYF.

V gene TRBV6-2 or TRBV6-3 combines with J gene TRBJ1-1; tentatively, D is TRBD1 (5 bases). Per the germline V gene, CDR1 is MNHEY and CDR2 is SVGEGT. Deletions cut 5 bases from V and 4 bases from J, with 14 bases between. This CDR3 comprises 14 residues. The CDR3 loop is CASSVDTRGTEAFF. DNA for the CDR3: TGTGCCAGCAGTGTGGACACCCGCGGCACTGAAGCTTTCTTT.

This chain joins TRBV28 and TRBJ2-5, with 10 positions matching TRBD2. The V gene end was trimmed by 5 bases and the J gene end by 1 base; junction bases not matched to a gene: 4. From germline, CDR1 is MDHEN and CDR2 SYDVKM. This CDR3 has 15 amino acids. The CDR3: CASSATSGIQETQYF. The CDR3 DNA reads as TGTGCCAGCAGTGCCACTAGCGGGATCCAAGAGACCCAGTACTTC.

This clone has only a few counts. V is TRBV28 and J is TRBJ2-7, with TRBD2 matching 8 bases. Germline assignment: CDR1 MDHEN and CDR2 SYDVKM. The CDR3 is made up of 16 amino acids. V gave up 6 bases and J gave up 1 base; unmatched junction bases: 11. The DNA for the CDR3 is TGTGCCAGCAGCCCGCTTCCTAGCGGGCTATCCTACGAGCAGTACTTC. It yields the protein CASSPLPSGLSYEQYF.

V usage is TRBV7-3 and J usage is TRBJ1-1; 10 nucleotides match TRBD1. With V trimmed by 8 bases and J by 3 bases, 9 bases remained unmatched. Germline-derived CDR1 and CDR2 are SGHTA and FQGTGA. The CDR3 consists of 15 residues. The CDR3 DNA is TGTGCCAGCGGAGTGACAGGGGGCGCGCACACTGAAGCTTTCTTT. Its protein is CASGVTGGAHTEAFF.

This sequence joins TRBV23-1 and TRBJ1-6; D ambiguous. TRBV23-1 is flagged as an ORF with uncertain function. There are 13 residues in the CDR3. The germline V and J ends were trimmed by 8 bases and 8 bases, with 13 bases remaining between them. The CDR3 nucleotides read TGCGCCAGCTTATCTACCTTCGATTCACCCCTCCACTTT. It translates to CASLSTFDSPLHF.

The chain links TRBV9 to TRBJ2-1, with 7 bases matching TRBD2. In germline, CDR1 is SGDLS, CDR2 YYNGEE. J was trimmed by 4 bases and V by 0 bases; bases with no gene match: 10. This CDR3 region has 17 residues. Here the CDR3 reads CASSVGEGRVGYNEQFF. The CDR3 DNA is TGTGCCAGCAGCGTAGGGGAAGGGAGGGTAGGGTACAATGAGCAGTTCTTC.